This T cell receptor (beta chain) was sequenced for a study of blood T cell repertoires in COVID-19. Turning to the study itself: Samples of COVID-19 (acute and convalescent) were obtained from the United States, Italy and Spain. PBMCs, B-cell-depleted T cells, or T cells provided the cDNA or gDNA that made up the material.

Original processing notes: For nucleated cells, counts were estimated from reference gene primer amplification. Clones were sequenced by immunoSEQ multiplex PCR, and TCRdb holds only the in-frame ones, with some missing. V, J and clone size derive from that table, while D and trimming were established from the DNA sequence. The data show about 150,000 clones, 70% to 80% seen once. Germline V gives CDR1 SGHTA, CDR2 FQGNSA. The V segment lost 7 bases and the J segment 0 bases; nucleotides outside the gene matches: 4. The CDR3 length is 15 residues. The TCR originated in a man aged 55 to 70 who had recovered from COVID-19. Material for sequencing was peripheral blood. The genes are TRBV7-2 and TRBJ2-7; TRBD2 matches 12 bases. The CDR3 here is CASTSTSGSSYEQYF. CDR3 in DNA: TGTGCCAGCACCTCGACTAGCGGGAGCTCCTACGAGCAGTACTTC.